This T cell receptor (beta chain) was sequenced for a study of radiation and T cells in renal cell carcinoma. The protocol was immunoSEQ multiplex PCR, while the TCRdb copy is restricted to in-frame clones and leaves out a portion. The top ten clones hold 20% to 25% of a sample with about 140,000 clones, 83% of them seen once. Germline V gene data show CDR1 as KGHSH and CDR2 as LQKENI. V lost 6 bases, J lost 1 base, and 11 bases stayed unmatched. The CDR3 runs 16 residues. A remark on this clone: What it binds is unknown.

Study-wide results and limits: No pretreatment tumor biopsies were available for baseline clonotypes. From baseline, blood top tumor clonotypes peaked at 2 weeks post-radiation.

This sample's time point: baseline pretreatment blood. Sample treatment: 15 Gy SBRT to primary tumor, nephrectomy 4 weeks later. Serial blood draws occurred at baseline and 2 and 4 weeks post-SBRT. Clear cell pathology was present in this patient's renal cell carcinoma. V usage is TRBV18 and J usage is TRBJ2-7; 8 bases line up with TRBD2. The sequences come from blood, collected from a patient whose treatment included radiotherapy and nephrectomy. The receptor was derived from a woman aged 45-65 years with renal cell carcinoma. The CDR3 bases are TGTGCCAGCTCGCCCACGGCAGCGGGGGATTCCTACGAGCAGTACTTC. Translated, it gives CASSPTAAGDSYEQYF.